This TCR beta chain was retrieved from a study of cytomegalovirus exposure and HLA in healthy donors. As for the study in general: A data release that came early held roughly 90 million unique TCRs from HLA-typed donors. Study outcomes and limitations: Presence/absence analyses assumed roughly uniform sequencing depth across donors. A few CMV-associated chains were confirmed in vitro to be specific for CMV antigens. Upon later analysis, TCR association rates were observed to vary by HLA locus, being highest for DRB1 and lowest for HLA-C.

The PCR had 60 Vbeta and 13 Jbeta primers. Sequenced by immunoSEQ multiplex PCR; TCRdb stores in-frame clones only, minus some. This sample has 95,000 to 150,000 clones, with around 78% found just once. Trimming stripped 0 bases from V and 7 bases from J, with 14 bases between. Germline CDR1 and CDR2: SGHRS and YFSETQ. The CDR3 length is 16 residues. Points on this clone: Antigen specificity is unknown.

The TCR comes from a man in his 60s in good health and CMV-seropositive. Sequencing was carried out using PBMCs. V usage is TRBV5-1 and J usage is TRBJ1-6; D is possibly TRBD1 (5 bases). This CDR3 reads CASSLDALGANSPLHF. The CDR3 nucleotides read TGCGCCAGCAGCTTGGATGCGTTAGGGGCGAATTCACCCCTCCACTTT.